The rows below give T cell receptor beta chains drawn from one sample of a study of cytomegalovirus exposure and HLA in healthy donors. Generated by immunoSEQ multiplex PCR, the TCRdb table keeps only in-frame clones and is missing some. Of 85,000 to 130,000 clones listed, roughly 78% were seen once; the top ten hold about 1.7%. The sequencing input was PBMCs. The receptors stem from a woman in her thirties or forties in good health and CMV-seronegative. Each CDR3 is given with its conserved first and last residue. Fields, in order: J gene, V gene, clone size, D gene, CDR3 DNA, CDR3 protein. D genes are given only for firm matches. Not every row has a clone size; where given, it reads once, few, many or a size class.

J: TRBJ1-2; V: TRBV2; size: NA; D: NA; DNA: TGTGCCAGCAGCCCGAAGAGGGACACGCACTACACCTTC; CDR3: CASSPKRDTHYTF
J: TRBJ2-2; V: TRBV6-5; size: NA; D: TRBD1; DNA: TGTGCCAGCAGTTACTGGACAGGGAACACCGGGGAGCTGTTTTTT; CDR3: CASSYWTGNTGELFF
J: TRBJ2-1; V: TRBV27; size: NA; D: TRBD2; DNA: TGTGCCAGCAGTTTAATGGCTAGCGGGAGTCCCGATGAGCAGTTCTTC; CDR3: CASSLMASGSPDEQFF
J: TRBJ2-1; V: TRBV7-9; size: NA; D: NA; DNA: TGTGCCAGCAGCTCCGAGGCCAAAATAGAGCAGTTCTTC; CDR3: CASSSEAKIEQFF
J: TRBJ2-2; V: TRBV7-2; size: NA; D: TRBD2; DNA: TGTGCCTCAGAAGCGGGAGGGCCTAGCACCGGGGAGCTGTTTTTT; CDR3: CASEAGGPSTGELFF
J: TRBJ2-7; V: TRBV28; size: NA; D: NA; DNA: TGTGCCAGCACCCCCGGGGGTAGGGTGGCCTACGAGCAGTACTTC; CDR3: CASTPGGRVAYEQYF
J: TRBJ1-5; V: TRBV7-2; size: NA; D: NA; DNA: TGTGCCAGCAGCTTACCAGGGATCAATCAGCCCCAGCATTTT; CDR3: CASSLPGINQPQHF
J: TRBJ2-7; V: TRBV10-3; size: NA; D: TRBD2; DNA: TGTGCCATCAGTGAGTCTGGGACTAGAGGATGGTACGAGCAGTACTTC; CDR3: CAISESGTRGWYEQYF
J: TRBJ2-4; V: TRBV7-2; size: NA; D: TRBD1; DNA: TGTGCCAGCAGCTCGACAGGGCAGATCGGCATTCAGTACTTC; CDR3: CASSSTGQIGIQYF
J: TRBJ2-3; V: TRBV7-9; size: NA; D: NA; DNA: TGTGCCAGCAGCCCGAGACAGGACACAGATACGCAGTATTTT; CDR3: CASSPRQDTDTQYF
J: TRBJ1-3; V: TRBV7-9; size: few; D: NA; DNA: TGTGCCAGCAGATTTCAGGGAGGCTCTGGAAACACCATATATTTT; CDR3: CASRFQGGSGNTIYF
J: TRBJ1-2; V: TRBV7-2; size: NA; D: TRBD1; DNA: TGTGCCAGCAGCTTAGGACAGGGGGCATTTGGCTACACCTTC; CDR3: CASSLGQGAFGYTF
J: TRBJ1-5; V: TRBV21-1; size: few; D: NA; DNA: TGTGCCAGCAGCAAAGTAAGGACGGCGGGTCAGCCCCAGCATTTT; CDR3: CASSKVRTAGQPQHF
J: TRBJ1-1; V: TRBV19; size: NA; D: NA; DNA: TGTGCCAGTAGTATGGGGGGTACTGAAGCTTTCTTT; CDR3: CASSMGGTEAFF
J: TRBJ2-1; V: TRBV7-8; size: NA; D: TRBD2; DNA: TGTGCCAGCAGCACCGCGCTAGCGGGAGGCGTCAATGAGCAGTTCTTC; CDR3: CASSTALAGGVNEQFF
J: TRBJ2-5; V: TRBV27; size: NA; D: NA; DNA: TGTGCCAGCAGTTCCCTGTACGGGGAAGAGACCCAGTACTTC; CDR3: CASSSLYGEETQYF
J: TRBJ1-2; V: TRBV6-6; size: NA; D: NA; DNA: TGTGCCAGCAGTTACCCTGGACAGTATGGCTACACCTTC; CDR3: CASSYPGQYGYTF
J: TRBJ1-5; V: TRBV5-1; size: NA; D: TRBD1; DNA: TGCGCCAGCAGCTTGGGGGGGACAGGATCGACTCAGCCCCAGCATTTT; CDR3: CASSLGGTGSTQPQHF
J: TRBJ2-2; V: TRBV14; size: once; D: TRBD1; DNA: TGTGCCAGCAGCCGACCAGGACAGGGTCGGTCGGGGGAGCTGTTTTTT; CDR3: CASSRPGQGRSGELFF
J: TRBJ2-1; V: TRBV4-1; size: NA; D: NA; DNA: TGCGCCAGCAGCCATAGTTATGGACTAGAGCAGTTCTTC; CDR3: CASSHSYGLEQFF
J: TRBJ1-2; V: TRBV9; size: NA; D: NA; DNA: TGTGCCAGCAGCTCCAACCGGGACTACTATGGCTACACCTTC; CDR3: CASSSNRDYYGYTF
J: TRBJ2-7; V: TRBV5-1; size: once; D: TRBD2; DNA: TGCGCCAGCAGCGTGACTAGCGGGACTCATTACGAGCAGTACTTC; CDR3: CASSVTSGTHYEQYF
J: TRBJ2-7; V: TRBV19; size: NA; D: TRBD1; DNA: TGTGCCAGTTCCCCCGGGACAGGCTCCTACGAGCAGTACTTC; CDR3: CASSPGTGSYEQYF
J: TRBJ1-2; V: TRBV9; size: NA; D: NA; DNA: TGTGCCAGCAGCGTCGGTTCTACAGGGAACTATGGCTACACCTTC; CDR3: CASSVGSTGNYGYTF
J: TRBJ1-1; V: TRBV28; size: NA; D: NA; DNA: TGTGCCAGCAGTTTGAAATCAGGGGTCACTGAAGCTTTCTTT; CDR3: CASSLKSGVTEAFF
J: TRBJ2-7; V: TRBV7-9; size: NA; D: NA; DNA: TGTGCCAGCAGCTTATTTGGAGGGAACTACGAGCAGTACTTC; CDR3: CASSLFGGNYEQYF
J: TRBJ1-1; V: TRBV7-9; size: NA; D: NA; DNA: TGTGCCAGCAGCTTCCCTCGAGGGGGAAGCACTGAAGCTTTCTTT; CDR3: CASSFPRGGSTEAFF
J: TRBJ1-1; V: TRBV15; size: NA; D: TRBD1; DNA: TGTGCCACCAGCAGAGTCCTGGACAGGGGGATGGCTTTCTTT; CDR3: CATSRVLDRGMAFF
J: TRBJ1-2; V: TRBV30; size: once; D: NA; DNA: TGTGCAGTGCGCTGGGGCTACACCTTC; CDR3: CAVRWGYTF
J: TRBJ2-5; V: TRBV7-2; size: NA; D: TRBD1; DNA: TGTGCCAGCAGCTTGATGACAGGGGGCAACGGGGAGACCCAGTACTTC; CDR3: CASSLMTGGNGETQYF
J: TRBJ2-3; V: TRBV30; size: NA; D: TRBD2; DNA: TGTGCCTGGAAAGTCCCTAGCGGGGGCACAGATACGCAGTATTTT; CDR3: CAWKVPSGGTDTQYF
J: TRBJ2-1; V: TRBV7-3; size: few; D: NA; DNA: TGTGCCAGCAGCTTAAGCGGGGCCAATGAGCAGTTCTTC; CDR3: CASSLSGANEQFF
J: TRBJ1-2; V: TRBV29-1; size: NA; D: NA; DNA: TGCAGCGTTGAAGGGCAGGGCTATGGCTACACCTTC; CDR3: CSVEGQGYGYTF